The rows below give T cell receptor beta chains drawn from one sample of a study of T-cell memory formation after mild COVID-19. TCRdb independently ran MiXCR on the 5' RACE reads; one entry per CDR3 protein. This sample has about 57,000 distinct CDR3 sequences, with 9% to 15% found just once. Input material: PBMCs or a T cell subset sorted from them (not recorded which). All receptors derive from a man between 18 and 35 years old who had mild COVID-19 (a few samples of this study predate the infection). Cell type and time point are not known. CDR3s leave out the opening cysteine and the closing phenylalanine or tryptophan. The D gene is left open where the match is weak.

V gene: TRBV20-1
D gene: TRBD2
J gene: TRBJ2-3
CDR3 length: 13
CDR3 protein: SARTGRGDTDTQY

V gene: TRBV24-1
D gene: NA
J gene: TRBJ1-1
CDR3 length: 15
CDR3 protein: ATSDFAGEGDVTEAF

V gene: TRBV11-2
D gene: NA
J gene: TRBJ1-2
CDR3 length: 9
CDR3 protein: ASRKSYGYT

V gene: TRBV24-1
D gene: NA
J gene: TRBJ1-5
CDR3 length: 16
CDR3 protein: ATSETTGTSYSNQPQH

V gene: TRBV29-1
D gene: NA
J gene: TRBJ2-3
CDR3 length: 13
CDR3 protein: SVDHRTAPTDTQY

V gene: TRBV19
D gene: NA
J gene: TRBJ2-7
CDR3 length: 12
CDR3 protein: ASSMDLMNYEQY

V gene: TRBV5-4
D gene: TRBD1
J gene: TRBJ1-2
CDR3 length: 12
CDR3 protein: ASSSWTGPLGYT

V gene: TRBV7-3
D gene: NA
J gene: TRBJ2-3
CDR3 length: 13
CDR3 protein: ASSLTRVVSDTQY

V gene: TRBV12-3/TRBV12-4
D gene: NA
J gene: TRBJ2-1
CDR3 length: 10
CDR3 protein: ASAPIGNEQF

V gene: TRBV6-5
D gene: NA
J gene: TRBJ1-1
CDR3 length: 12
CDR3 protein: ASSPSGADTEAF

V gene: TRBV18
D gene: TRBD2
J gene: TRBJ2-5
CDR3 length: 13
CDR3 protein: ASSPGLAGMETQY

V gene: TRBV12-3/TRBV12-4
D gene: NA
J gene: TRBJ2-1
CDR3 length: 11
CDR3 protein: ASSLRLGNEQF

V gene: TRBV2
D gene: NA
J gene: TRBJ1-5
CDR3 length: 12
CDR3 protein: ASSEEGSGQPQH

V gene: TRBV7-2
D gene: TRBD1
J gene: TRBJ2-3
CDR3 length: 11
CDR3 protein: ASSSMDRSRQY

V gene: TRBV11-2
D gene: NA
J gene: TRBJ1-2
CDR3 length: 15
CDR3 protein: ASSPTAGIPTNYGYT

V gene: TRBV6-5
D gene: TRBD1
J gene: TRBJ2-5
CDR3 length: 14
CDR3 protein: ASSYRTGERPETQY